This record covers a single TCR beta chain. This specimen belongs to a study of T-cell reconstitution after alpha-beta-depleted transplantation in children. CDR1 and CDR2 from the germline V gene are MNHEY and SVGEGT. The CDR3 contains 21 residues. The V and J ends lost 5 bases and 0 bases, in that order; junction bases with no gene match: 18. Preparing the TCRbeta library involved the use of unique molecular identifiers. TCRdb re-called the PCR reads with MiXCR, one entry per CDR3 protein. The table has about 540,000 distinct CDR3 sequences, about 17% seen once. The rearrangement links TRBV6-2 or TRBV6-3 to TRBJ2-3; 12 bases are a match to TRBD2. The sequencing used PBMCs from the stem cell graft donor, collected from the stem cell graft. The receptor comes from a human donor who donated a stem cell graft to a child with acute lymphoblastic leukemia. CDR3 bases: TGTGCCAGCAGTCCTCGGGGACACTCAAGGACTAGCGGGGCTAGCACAGATACGCAGTATTTT. Translated: CASSPRGHSRTSGASTDTQYF.